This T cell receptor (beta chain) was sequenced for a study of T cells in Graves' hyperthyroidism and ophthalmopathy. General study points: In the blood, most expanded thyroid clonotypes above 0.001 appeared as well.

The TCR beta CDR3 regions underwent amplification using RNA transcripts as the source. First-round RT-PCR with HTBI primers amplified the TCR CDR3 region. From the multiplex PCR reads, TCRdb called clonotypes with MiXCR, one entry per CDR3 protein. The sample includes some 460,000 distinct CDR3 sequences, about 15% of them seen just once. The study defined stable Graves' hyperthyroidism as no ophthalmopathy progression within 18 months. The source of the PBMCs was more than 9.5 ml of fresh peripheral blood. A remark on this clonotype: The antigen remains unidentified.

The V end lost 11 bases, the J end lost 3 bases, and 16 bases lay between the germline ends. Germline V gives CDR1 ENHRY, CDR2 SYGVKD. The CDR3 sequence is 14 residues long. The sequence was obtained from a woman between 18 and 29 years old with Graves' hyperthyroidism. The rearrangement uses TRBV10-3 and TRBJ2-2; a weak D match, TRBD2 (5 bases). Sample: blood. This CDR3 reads CASSRERDTGELFF. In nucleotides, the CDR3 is TGTGCCTCATCTAGGGAGAGGGACACCGGGGAGCTGTTTTTT.